This TCR beta chain was retrieved from a study of cytomegalovirus exposure and HLA in healthy donors. Of note for this clone: The antigen is undetermined.

Study results and caveats: TRBV6-2, TRBV6-3 and some other V segments were excluded as indistinguishable. Associated with cytomegalovirus, according to the listing, were 164 TCR beta chains. Most TCR sequences were seen very rarely across donors, but some public TCRs occurred in many. Trimming of TCR beta V- and J-genes showed a link, identified in a later analysis, to a missense DCLRE1C variant.

CDR3 length equals 11 residues. Per the germline V gene, CDR1 is MGHDK and CDR2 is SYGVNS. The V gene lost 4 bases and the J gene lost 5 bases, with 5 bases spanning the gap. Use of 60 Vbeta and 13 Jbeta primers characterized the PCR. Produced via immunoSEQ multiplex PCR; TCRdb's table is partial and in-frame only. The data show about 150,000 clones, about 74% seen once. The origin of this receptor is a woman aged 40 to 49 in good health and CMV-seronegative. Sequencing used PBMCs. This chain joins TRBV25-1 and TRBJ1-2; D remains ambiguous. CDR3 protein: CASSAGYGYTF. The CDR3 DNA sequence: TGTGCCAGCAGTGCGGGGTATGGCTACACCTTC.